The rows below give T cell receptor beta chains drawn from one sample of a study of T cell changes during pregnancy in multiple sclerosis. The repertoire was sequenced with immunoSEQ multiplex PCR; TCRdb's copy has only in-frame clones and lacks some. The profile shows approximately 90,000 clones, around 92% of them singletons. Sequenced material: peripheral blood, taken after pregnancy. The receptors here all came from a female donor with multiple sclerosis, enrolled in a pregnancy study. The CDR3 runs from the conserved cysteine through the conserved F or W. The D gene is left open where the match is weak. The listing skips clone size in some rows; elsewhere it reads once, few, many or a size class.

CDR3: CAMRGGLDYGYTF
DNA: TGTGCCATGAGGGGGGGGTTGGACTATGGCTACACCTTC
size: once
J: TRBJ1-2
V: TRBV10-3
D: -

CDR3: CASSQTQTGGIEKLFF
DNA: TGTGCCAGCAGTCAAACCCAGACAGGGGGTATCGAAAAACTGTTTTTT
size: -
J: TRBJ1-4
V: TRBV7-2
D: TRBD1

CDR3: CASSTETGMEFYEQYF
DNA: TGTGCCAGCAGCACGGAGACAGGGATGGAATTCTACGAGCAGTACTTC
size: -
J: TRBJ2-7
V: TRBV7-9
D: TRBD1

CDR3: CASSSLREGGGYTF
DNA: TGTGCCAGCAGCTCGCTCAGGGAAGGGGGCGGCTACACCTTC
size: few
J: TRBJ1-2
V: TRBV11-2
D: TRBD1

CDR3: CASSGLTGGLNTEAFF
DNA: TGTGCCAGCAGCGGTTTGACAGGGGGCCTGAACACTGAAGCTTTCTTT
size: -
J: TRBJ1-1
V: TRBV7-2
D: TRBD1

CDR3: CASSLASGPNTGELFF
DNA: TGTGCCAGCAGTTTAGCTAGCGGTCCGAACACCGGGGAGCTGTTTTTT
size: -
J: TRBJ2-2
V: TRBV13
D: TRBD2

CDR3: CASSLQGAYYGYTF
DNA: TGTGCCAGCAGCTTACAGGGCGCCTACTATGGCTACACCTTC
size: -
J: TRBJ1-2
V: TRBV5-8
D: -

CDR3: CSVVGVTGSNEKLFF
DNA: TGCAGCGTTGTAGGTGTGACAGGGTCTAATGAAAAACTGTTTTTT
size: -
J: TRBJ1-4
V: TRBV29-1
D: TRBD1

CDR3: CASSQVRVSGYTF
DNA: TGTGCCAGCAGCCAAGTCAGGGTCTCTGGCTACACCTTC
size: -
J: TRBJ1-2
V: TRBV14
D: -

CDR3: CASSLADSTYGYTF
DNA: TGTGCCAGCAGCTTGGCCGACTCTACCTATGGCTACACCTTC
size: once
J: TRBJ1-2
V: TRBV5-6
D: -

CDR3: CASSYPYNEQFF
DNA: TGTGCCAGCAGTTACCCGTACAATGAGCAGTTCTTC
size: few
J: TRBJ2-1
V: TRBV6-6
D: -

CDR3: CASSTTGAQHEQYF
DNA: TGTGCCAGCTCAACGACAGGGGCGCAACACGAGCAGTACTTC
size: -
J: TRBJ2-7
V: TRBV18
D: TRBD1

CDR3: CASSLEERSGNTIYF
DNA: TGCGCCAGCAGCTTGGAGGAGAGATCTGGAAACACCATATATTTT
size: -
J: TRBJ1-3
V: TRBV5-1
D: -

CDR3: CASSAGDRRGYTF
DNA: TGTGCCAGTAGTGCAGGGGACAGGCGTGGCTACACCTTC
size: -
J: TRBJ1-2
V: TRBV19
D: TRBD1

CDR3: CASSPSLDTQYF
DNA: TGTGCCAGCTCACCAAGCCTAGATACGCAGTATTTT
size: -
J: TRBJ2-3
V: TRBV18
D: -

CDR3: CAWRLLRWAFF
DNA: TGTGCCTGGAGATTGCTAAGATGGGCTTTCTTT
size: -
J: TRBJ1-1
V: TRBV30
D: -

CDR3: CAWSRTLRTEAFF
DNA: TGTGCCTGGAGTAGAACCTTGAGGACTGAAGCTTTCTTT
size: -
J: TRBJ1-1
V: TRBV30
D: -

CDR3: CASSRGWGPNEKLFF
DNA: TGTGCCAGCAGCCGGGGATGGGGTCCGAATGAAAAACTGTTTTTT
size: few
J: TRBJ1-4
V: TRBV6-5
D: -

CDR3: CASSVALMASGNPDTQYF
DNA: TGTGCCAGCAGCGTAGCTCTTATGGCTAGCGGGAATCCAGATACGCAGTATTTT
size: -
J: TRBJ2-3
V: TRBV9
D: TRBD2

CDR3: CAWSTGEGANVLTF
DNA: TGTGCCTGGAGTACAGGGGAAGGGGCCAACGTCCTGACTTTC
size: -
J: TRBJ2-6
V: TRBV30
D: TRBD1

CDR3: CASSLELAGSYEQYF
DNA: TGCGCCAGCAGCTTGGAACTAGCGGGGTCCTACGAGCAGTACTTC
size: -
J: TRBJ2-7
V: TRBV5-1
D: TRBD2

CDR3: CATTGQPTTNEKLFF
DNA: TGTGCCACGACGGGACAGCCTACAACTAATGAAAAACTGTTTTTT
size: -
J: TRBJ1-4
V: TRBV19
D: TRBD1

CDR3: CASSPDRGRHEQYF
DNA: TGTGCCAGCAGCCCGGACAGGGGGCGTCACGAGCAGTACTTC
size: -
J: TRBJ2-7
V: TRBV7-6
D: TRBD1

CDR3: CASSRRQGNQQYF
DNA: TGTGCCAGTAGTAGGCGGCAGGGAAACCAGCAGTACTTC
size: -
J: TRBJ2-7
V: TRBV19
D: -

CDR3: CASSDGRAVQPQHF
DNA: TGTGCCAGCAGTGATGGCAGGGCAGTTCAGCCCCAGCATTTT
size: -
J: TRBJ1-5
V: TRBV2
D: -

CDR3: CAISDLGQGYGNTIYF
DNA: TGTGCCATCAGTGATCTCGGACAGGGGTACGGAAACACCATATATTTT
size: -
J: TRBJ1-3
V: TRBV10-3
D: TRBD1